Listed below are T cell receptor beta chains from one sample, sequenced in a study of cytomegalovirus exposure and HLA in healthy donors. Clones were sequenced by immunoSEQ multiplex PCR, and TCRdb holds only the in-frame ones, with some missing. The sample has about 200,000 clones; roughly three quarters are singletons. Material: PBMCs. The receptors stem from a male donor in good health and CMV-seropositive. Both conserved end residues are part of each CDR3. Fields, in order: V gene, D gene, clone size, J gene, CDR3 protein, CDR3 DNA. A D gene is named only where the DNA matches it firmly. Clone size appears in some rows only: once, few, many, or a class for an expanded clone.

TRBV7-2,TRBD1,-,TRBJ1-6,CASSFRGGQDNSPLHF,TGTGCCAGCAGCTTCCGAGGGGGACAGGATAATTCACCCCTCCACTTT
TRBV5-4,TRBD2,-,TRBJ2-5,CASSLRLAGQETQYF,TGTGCCAGCAGCTTGCGTCTAGCGGGACAAGAGACCCAGTACTTC
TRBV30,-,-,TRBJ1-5,CAWSVGGPQHF,TGTGCCTGGAGTGTAGGGGGGCCCCAGCATTTT
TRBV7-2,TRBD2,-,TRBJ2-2,CASSFQRGTGELFF,TGTGCCAGCAGCTTTCAGCGGGGCACCGGGGAGCTGTTTTTT
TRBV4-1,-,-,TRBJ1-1,CASSQGQVGTEAFF,TGCGCCAGCAGCCAAGGTCAGGTCGGCACTGAAGCTTTCTTT
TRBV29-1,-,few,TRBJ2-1,CSVGGLRVLQLVHEQFF,TGCAGCGTTGGAGGGCTGAGGGTACTACAATTGGTCCATGAGCAGTTCTTC
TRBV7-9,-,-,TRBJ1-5,CASSSEGQGNQPQHF,TGTGCCAGCAGCTCAGAAGGACAAGGCAATCAGCCCCAGCATTTT
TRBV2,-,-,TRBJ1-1,CASRAQGWDEAFF,TGTGCCAGCAGAGCACAGGGATGGGATGAAGCTTTCTTT
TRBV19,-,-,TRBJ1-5,CASTSGRVSFYQPQHF,TGTGCCAGTACCAGTGGGAGGGTTTCTTTCTATCAGCCCCAGCATTTT
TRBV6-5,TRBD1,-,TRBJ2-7,CASSPQGADEQYF,TGTGCCAGCAGCCCACAGGGGGCTGACGAGCAGTACTTC
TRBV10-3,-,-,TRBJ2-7,CAISGPGYEQYF,TGTGCCATCAGTGGCCCGGGTTACGAGCAGTACTTC
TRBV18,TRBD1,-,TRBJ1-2,CASSQGLGQGYTF,TGTGCCAGCTCGCAGGGGCTGGGACAGGGCTACACCTTC
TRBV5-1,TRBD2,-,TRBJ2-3,CASSLGLAADTQYF,TGCGCCAGCAGCTTGGGACTAGCTGCAGATACGCAGTATTTT
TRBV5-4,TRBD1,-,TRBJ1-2,CASSAGTEKFNYGYTF,TGTGCCAGCAGCGCGGGGACAGAAAAATTTAACTATGGCTACACCTTC
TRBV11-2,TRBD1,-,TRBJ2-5,CASSKESTGGQETQYF,TGTGCCAGCAGCAAAGAATCCACAGGGGGCCAAGAGACCCAGTACTTC
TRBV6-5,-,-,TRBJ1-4,CASSQLGGEKLFF,TGTGCCAGCAGTCAACTTGGGGGGGAAAAACTGTTTTTT
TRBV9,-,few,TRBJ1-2,CASSGPPGELRPYGYTF,TGTGCCAGCAGCGGTCCCCCAGGGGAGCTTCGCCCCTATGGCTACACCTTC
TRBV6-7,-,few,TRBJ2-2,CASFLSPGEVRSINTGELFF,TGTGCCAGTTTCCTATCCCCGGGGGAGGTTCGCTCCATTAACACCGGGGAGCTGTTTTTT
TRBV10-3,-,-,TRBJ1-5,CAIRVFGRDTTRNQPQHF,TGTGCCATCAGGGTCTTTGGTCGGGACACAACGCGCAATCAGCCCCAGCATTTT
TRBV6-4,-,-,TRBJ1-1,CASSEYSLNTEAFF,TGTGCCAGCAGTGAGTACAGCTTGAACACTGAAGCTTTCTTT
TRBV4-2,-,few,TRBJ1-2,CASSQDPSDRAGNGYTF,TGTGCCAGCAGCCAAGATCCATCAGATAGGGCGGGGAATGGCTACACCTTC
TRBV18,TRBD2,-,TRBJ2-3,CASSLTSGGAVAQYF,TGTGCCAGCTCACTGACTAGCGGGGGGGCCGTTGCGCAGTATTTT
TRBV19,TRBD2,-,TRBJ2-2,CASSIGGRVTGELFF,TGTGCCAGTAGTATAGGCGGGAGGGTCACCGGGGAGCTGTTTTTT
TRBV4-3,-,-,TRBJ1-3,CASSQHSTGNTIYF,TGCGCCAGCAGCCAACATTCTACTGGAAACACCATATATTTT
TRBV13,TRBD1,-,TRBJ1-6,CASSQRTGANNSPLHF,TGTGCCAGCAGCCAAAGGACAGGGGCCAACAATTCACCCCTCCACTTT
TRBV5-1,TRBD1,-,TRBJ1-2,CASSPWGQEEDGYTF,TGCGCCAGCAGCCCTTGGGGACAGGAAGAAGATGGCTACACCTTC
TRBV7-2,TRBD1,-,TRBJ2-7,CASSLGVGQASYEQYF,TGTGCCAGCAGCTTAGGTGTCGGACAGGCCAGCTACGAGCAGTACTTC
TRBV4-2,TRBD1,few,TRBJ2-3,CASSQEQGADTQYF,TGTGCCAGCAGCCAAGAACAGGGGGCAGATACGCAGTATTTT
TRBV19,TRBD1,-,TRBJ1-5,CASNYETGFNQPQHF,TGTGCCAGTAACTACGAGACAGGGTTCAATCAGCCCCAGCATTTT
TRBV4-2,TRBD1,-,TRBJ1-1,CASLTGDRGDTEAFF,TGTGCCAGCCTGACAGGGGACCGGGGGGATACTGAAGCTTTCTTT
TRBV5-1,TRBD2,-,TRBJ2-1,CASSLDTWTGGRFGNEQFF,TGCGCCAGCAGCTTGGACACATGGACGGGGGGTAGATTTGGCAATGAGCAGTTCTTC
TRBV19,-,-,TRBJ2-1,CASSIGPGLFDEQFF,TGTGCCAGTAGTATTGGACCAGGGCTGTTCGATGAGCAGTTCTTC
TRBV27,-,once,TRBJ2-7,CASNSPDRPYEQYF,TGTGCCAGCAATTCTCCGGACAGACCCTACGAGCAGTACTTC
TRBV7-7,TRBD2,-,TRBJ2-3,CASSLVGGGADTQYF,TGTGCCAGCAGCTTGGTAGGCGGGGGGGCCGATACGCAGTATTTT
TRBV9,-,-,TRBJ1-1,CASSDGGGGGTEAFF,TGTGCCAGCAGCGACGGGGGGGGAGGTGGAACTGAAGCTTTCTTT
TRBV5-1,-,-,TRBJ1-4,CASSPGQKRNEKLFF,TGCGCCAGCAGCCCCGGACAGAAACGTAATGAAAAACTGTTTTTT
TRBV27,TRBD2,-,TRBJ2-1,CASSLTSGVYEQFF,TGTGCCAGCAGTTTAACTAGCGGGGTGTATGAGCAGTTCTTC
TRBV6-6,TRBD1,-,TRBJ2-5,CASTQTGVGETQYF,TGTGCCAGCACCCAAACAGGGGTCGGGGAGACCCAGTACTTC
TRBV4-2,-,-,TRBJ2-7,CASSQPDGTYEQYF,TGTGCCAGCAGCCAACCAGACGGGACCTACGAGCAGTACTTC
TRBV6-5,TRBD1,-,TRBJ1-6,CASSLQGGDNSPLHF,TGTGCCAGCAGTCTACAGGGGGGCGATAATTCACCCCTCCACTTT
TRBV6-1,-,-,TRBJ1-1,CASSESNTEAFF,TGTGCCAGCAGTGAATCTAACACTGAAGCTTTCTTT